Described below is a single TCR beta chain sequence and its context. This CDR3 comprises 12 residues. Germline CDR1 ENHRY, CDR2 SYGVKD. The V end was cut by 3 bases, the J end by 3 bases, with 3 bases between. Produced via immunoSEQ multiplex PCR; TCRdb's table is partial and in-frame only. This sample yields 150,000 to 200,000 clones, of which 65% to 90% are seen a single time; roughly 6.4% belongs to the top ten. The data belong to a study of blood T cell repertoires in COVID-19. About the research overall: The origin of the acute and convalescent COVID-19 samples was the United States, Italy and Spain.

This clonotype originated in a woman between 35 and 50 years old with COVID-19, enrolled during active disease. The rearrangement links TRBV10-3 to TRBJ1-3, with D uncertain. Specimen: peripheral blood. As DNA, the CDR3 is TGTGCCATCAGTGACAGTGGAAACACCATATATTTT. The encoded protein is CAISDSGNTIYF.